This T cell receptor beta chain was sequenced for a study of T-cell reconstitution after alpha-beta-depleted transplantation in children. Germline V lookup: CDR1 SQVTM, CDR2 ANQGSEA. The CDR3 has 12 amino acids. V lost 6 bases, J lost 6 bases, and 4 bases stayed unmatched. This clonotype appeared a few times. Unique molecular identifiers were incorporated when the TCRbeta library was constructed. TCRdb processed the PCR reads anew with MiXCR; each CDR3 protein has one entry. The sample has about 360,000 distinct CDR3 sequences, about an eighth seen once; the top ten hold around 4%. The sample was PBMCs, taken from the stem cell graft. This chain links TRBV29-1 with TRBJ2-1; 8 bases fit TRBD2. The sequence was obtained from a human donor who donated a stem cell graft to a child with Fanconi anemia. The DNA for the CDR3 is TGCAGCGTCAATGCGGGGGGCAATGAGCAGTTCTTC. Translation gives CSVNAGGNEQFF.